This TCR beta chain appears in the sequencing data of a study of CD8 T cells in Susac syndrome. Random hexamers were used to reverse transcribe an amount of roughly 0.5 to 1 ug RNA. Amplification of TCR beta CDR3 was carried out by immunoSEQ multiplex PCR, which covered 54 Vbeta and 13 Jbeta segments. TCRdb redid the calling of the immunoSEQ multiplex PCR reads with MiXCR, one entry per CDR3 protein. The sample contains 190,000 or so distinct CDR3 sequences, about 95% of which appear only once. The J segment lost 4 bases and the V segment lost 5 bases, leaving 6 bases of the junction unmatched. Germline assignment: CDR1 SEHNR and CDR2 FQNEAQ (reference sequence). CDR3 length: 14 amino acids.

The TCR sequence derives from a human donor with multiple sclerosis. V usage is TRBV7-9 and J usage is TRBJ2-3; 7 bases are shared with TRBD1. Sequenced input: CD4+ T cells from PBMCs. The CDR3 region is CASSRNRGADTQYF. CDR3 coding DNA: TGTGCCAGCAGCCGTAACAGGGGTGCAGATACGCAGTATTTT.